The 21 T cell receptor beta chains listed next were all sequenced from one sample in a study of regulatory T cells in long-lasting Graves disease. As for time point: persistent/refractory GD, antithyroid drugs over 5 years with positive TRAb. PBMC-derived RNA was used for the TCR library. Researchers made TCR beta libraries by using iRepertoire HTBI primers and running Arm-PCR on CDR3 regions. TCRdb used MiXCR to reprocess the multiplex PCR reads, holding one entry per CDR3 protein. This table has around 460,000 distinct CDR3 sequences, about 22% appearing once. The sequenced sample was peripheral blood mononuclear cells (PBMCs), obtained when the disease was refractory, from a patient treated with antithyroid drugs. All receptors derive from a female donor with Graves disease.

This clonotype came up many times. This chain connects TRBV12-3 or TRBV12-4 to TRBJ2-7; D remains unclear. Trimming took 5 bases from V and 9 from J, leaving 17 bases between them. CDR3 length equals 13 residues. CDR3 bases: TGTGCCAGCAGTCCCTCTGTGTTGGGTTTGCAGTACTTC. Encoded protein: CASSPSVLGLQYF.

This chain links TRBV25-1 with TRBJ2-7; the D gene is possibly TRBD2 (6 bases). There are 15 residues in the CDR3. CDR1 is MGHDK and CDR2 is SYGVNS in the germline V gene. V lost 1 base and J lost 5, with 15 bases in between. The CDR3 DNA reads TGTGCCAGCAGTGAATTAGGCGGGACGATCCACGAGCAGTACTTC. Protein product: CASSELGGTIHEQYF.

The rearrangement joins TRBV7-9 to TRBJ1-1; D gene uncertain. The V end was cut by 1 base, the J end by 2 bases, with 23 bases between. There are 19 residues in the CDR3. Germline V CDR1 and CDR2: SEHNR, FQNEAQ (reference sequence). The CDR3: CASSLGRFRREQQNTEAFF. CDR3 nucleotide sequence: TGTGCCAGCAGCTTAGGTAGGTTTAGGAGAGAGCAACAAAACACTGAAGCTTTCTTT. The variable domain in full, with the rest retrieved from reference TRBV7-9 and TRBJ1-1, is DTGVSQNPRHKITKRGQNVTFRCDPISEHNRLYWYRQTLGQGPEFLTYFQNEAQLEKSRLLSDRFSAERPKGSFSTLEIQRTEQGDSAMYLCASSLGRFRREQQNTEAFFGQGTRLTVV.

Only a few counts were recorded for this clonotype. The chain carries TRBV5-1 and TRBJ1-1, with 8 nucleotides matching TRBD1. Germline CDR1 reads SGHRS; CDR2 reads YFSETQ. This CDR3 has 15 residues. The ends lost 4 bases at V and 0 bases at J; junction bases unmatched: 5. CDR3 bases: TGCGCCAGCAGCGCCTTGACAGGGGTGAACACTGAAGCTTTCTTT. Protein product: CASSALTGVNTEAFF.

The sample holds many counts of this clonotype. The V gene is TRBV2, the J gene TRBJ1-3; no definite D call. V lost 0 bases, J lost 0 bases, and 12 bases lay in between. CDR3 length: 17 amino acids. The germline V gene encodes CDR1 SNHLY and CDR2 FYNNEI. The CDR3 nucleotides are TGTGCCAGCAGTGAAGCGGTGGCCATTTACTCTGGAAACACCATATATTTT. Translating it yields CASSEAVAIYSGNTIYF.

This clonotype was seen ten or more times. V is TRBV5-4 and J is TRBJ2-5, with D possibly called TRBD1 or TRBD2 (6 bases each). The CDR3 contains 14 residues. Trimming took off 2 bases at V and 4 bases at J, with 12 bases between the two ends. Germline loops: CDR1 SGHNT, CDR2 YYREEE (reference sequence). CDR3 DNA: TGTGCCAGCAGCTTTCTCGGGGGCTCAGAGACCCAGTACTTC. Translating gives CASSFLGGSETQYF.

The chain carries TRBV24-1 and TRBJ2-2; D might be TRBD2 (5 bases). Trimming took off 7 bases at V and 7 bases at J, with 15 bases between the two ends. This CDR3 spans 14 amino acids. CDR1 and CDR2 from the germline V gene are KGHDR and SFDVKD. The CDR3 DNA is TGTGCCACCAGGGGTACTAGAGGTAACGGGGAGCTGTTTTTT. Translated, it gives CATRGTRGNGELFF.

Regarding this clonotype: Since a much larger clone is just one base distant, this may be a read error. This chain uses TRBV7-2 with TRBJ1-1; TRBD1 might be the D (6 bases). The CDR3 is 13 residues long. Germline loops: CDR1 SGHTA, CDR2 FQGNSA. In nucleotides, the CDR3 is TGTGCCAGCAGACTCGTGGGGGACACTGAAGCTTCCTTT. Its protein is CASRLVGDTEASF.

This clonotype has at least ten counts. The chain joins TRBV7-2 to TRBJ1-1, with D unresolved. V lost 3 bases and J 7 bases, leaving 12 bases between the germline ends. CDR3 size: 13 residues. Germline V gene data show CDR1 as SGHTA and CDR2 as FQGNSA. The CDR3 protein is CASSFPPAVEAFF. The CDR3 nucleotides read TGTGCCAGCAGCTTCCCACCCGCAGTTGAAGCTTTCTTT.

This clonotype has a count of ten or more. The chain recombines TRBV28 with TRBJ1-6; maybe TRBD1 (6 bases). The CDR3 consists of 15 residues. From germline, CDR1 is MDHEN and CDR2 SYDVKM. Between the trimmed V and J ends, which lost 8 bases and 10 bases, there was a span of 21 bases. As DNA, the CDR3 is TGTGCCAGCCATAGCATCAGGGGAAAATTGTCACCCCTCCACTTT. Amino acids: CASHSIRGKLSPLHF.

In its sample, this clonotype was seen many times. The CDR3 bases are TGCAGCGTTGCCACTGGACAGGGGAATGAAAAACTGTTTTTT. Translation gives CSVATGQGNEKLFF. The V call is TRBV29-1, the J call TRBJ1-4; 9 bases map to TRBD1. The germline V gene has CDR1 SQVTM and CDR2 ANQGSEA. J gave up 5 bases and V 4 bases, and 5 bases lay outside the gene matches. The CDR3 is made up of 14 amino acids.

Of note for this clonotype: Given a much more abundant clone one base away, this may be a read error. The missing conserved phenylalanine or tryptophan at the end of this CDR3 makes a read error likely. This chain uses TRBV10-3 with TRBJ2-7; 7 positions agree with TRBD1. V lost 10 bases, J lost 1 base, and 4 bases stayed unmatched. From germline, CDR1 is ENHRY and CDR2 SYGVKD. This CDR3 spans 12 amino acids. CDR3 DNA sequence: TGTGCCACAAGGGACAGATCCTACGAGCAGTACTTG. It is translated as CATRDRSYEQYL.

This clonotype was picked up many times. The chain uses TRBV28 and TRBJ2-2; 8 bases agree with TRBD2. The germline gives CDR1 MDHEN, CDR2 SYDVKM. The trim removed 4 bases at V and 0 bases at J, leaving 4 bases unmatched. This CDR3 is 16 amino acids long. In DNA form, the CDR3 reads TGTGCCAGCAGTTCCTCAGCGGGAGCGAACACCGGGGAGCTGTTTTTT. It specifies CASSSSAGANTGELFF.

There are a few counts of this clonotype. The chain joins TRBV12-3 or TRBV12-4 to TRBJ2-3; D is undetermined. V gave up 7 bases and J gave up 0 bases, with 32 bases separating them. This CDR3 comprises 21 residues. CDR3 coding DNA: TGTGCCAGCAATCGGCCGACGGGCCTAGGTTATTTTCGTGCTAGCACAGATACGCAGTATTTT. It specifies CASNRPTGLGYFRASTDTQYF.

This clonotype was observed a few times. J is TRBJ1-2 and V is TRBV29-1; D is unclear. Germline values: CDR1 SQVTM, CDR2 ANQGSEA. Between the trimmed V and J ends, which lost 1 base and 0 bases, there was a span of 6 bases. The CDR3 loop spans 13 amino acids. The CDR3 coding sequence is TGCAGCGTTGAAGTGCAAACTAACTATGGCTACACCTTC. This encodes CSVEVQTNYGYTF.

Only a few counts were recorded for this clonotype. This sequence joins TRBV19 and TRBJ1-2, with D possibly TRBD1 on 6 matching bases. CDR1 is LNHDA and CDR2 is SQIVND in the germline V gene (reference sequence). The CDR3 loop spans 14 amino acids. V shed 5 bases and J shed 4 bases, with 14 bases lying between them. CDR3 nucleotide sequence: TGTGCCAGTAGTCCGGACAGCACTCGCTATGGCTACACCTTC. Amino acid sequence: CASSPDSTRYGYTF.

The chain has TRBV3-1 and TRBJ2-5, with D perhaps matching TRBD2 (6 bases). This CDR3 comprises 15 residues. Germline assignment: CDR1 LGHDT and CDR2 YNNKEL (reference sequence). Trimming took off 1 base at V and 3 bases at J, with 12 bases between the two ends. The CDR3 loop reads CASSQGLRGKETQYF. The CDR3 nucleotides are TGTGCCAGCAGCCAAGGTTTGCGCGGGAAAGAGACCCAGTACTTC.

V is TRBV6-1 and J is TRBJ1-1, with 7 nucleotides matching TRBD1. The CDR3 covers 15 residues. V trimming: 6 bases; J trimming: 2 bases; junction bases outside the gene matches: 9. Germline CDR1 and CDR2: MNHNS and SASEGT. As DNA, the CDR3 is TGTGCCAGCAGGGACATGGGACAGCTCAACACTGAAGCTTTCTTT. Its translation: CASRDMGQLNTEAFF.

This clonotype was seen at least ten times. The chain recombines TRBV11-2 with TRBJ1-2; 8 bases line up with TRBD1. CDR1 and CDR2 (germline): SGHAT, FQNNGV. The V and J ends lost 4 bases and 7 bases, in that order; junction bases with no gene match: 17. The length of the CDR3 is 17 residues. The CDR3 sequence is CASSSLLGQGNMLGYTF. The CDR3 DNA reads as TGTGCCAGCAGCTCCCTCCTCGGACAGGGAAATATGCTTGGCTACACCTTC.

This clonotype has ten or more counts. The V and J genes are TRBV12-3 or TRBV12-4 and TRBJ1-2; 10 positions match TRBD1. The CDR3 consists of 15 residues. V dropped 5 bases and J dropped 8; count of bases not matched to a gene: 11. The CDR3 region is CASSQTTGGRDGYTF. Written as DNA, the CDR3 is TGTGCCAGCAGTCAAACGACAGGGGGCAGGGACGGCTACACCTTC.

V and J are TRBV19 and TRBJ1-2; D is ambiguous. Trimming cost V 1 base and J 5 bases, with 11 bases left between them. Germline-derived CDR1 and CDR2 are LNHDA and SQIVND (reference sequence). The CDR3 runs to 14 residues. In DNA form, the CDR3 reads TGTGCCAGTAGTATAGTAAACAGCCGGTATGGCTACACCTTC. Protein sequence: CASSIVNSRYGYTF. The entire variable domain, with the rest obtained from reference TRBV19 and TRBJ1-2, is as follows: DGGITQSPKYLFRKEGQNVTLSCEQNLNHDAMYWYRQDPGQGLRLIYYSQIVNDFQKGDIAEGYSVSREKKESFPLTVTSAQKNPTAFYLCASSIVNSRYGYTFGSGTRLTVV.